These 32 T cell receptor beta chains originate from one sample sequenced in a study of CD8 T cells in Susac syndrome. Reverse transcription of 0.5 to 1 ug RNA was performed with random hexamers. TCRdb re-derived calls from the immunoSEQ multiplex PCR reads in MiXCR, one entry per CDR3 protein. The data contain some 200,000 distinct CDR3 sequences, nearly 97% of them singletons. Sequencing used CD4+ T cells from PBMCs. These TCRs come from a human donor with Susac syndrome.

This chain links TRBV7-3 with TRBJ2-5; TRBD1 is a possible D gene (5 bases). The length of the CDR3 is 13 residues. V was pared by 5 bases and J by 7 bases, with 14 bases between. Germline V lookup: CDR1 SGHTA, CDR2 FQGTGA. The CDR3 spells CASSQGNGRTQYF. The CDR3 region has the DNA TGTGCCAGCAGCCAGGGTAACGGTCGGACCCAGTACTTC.

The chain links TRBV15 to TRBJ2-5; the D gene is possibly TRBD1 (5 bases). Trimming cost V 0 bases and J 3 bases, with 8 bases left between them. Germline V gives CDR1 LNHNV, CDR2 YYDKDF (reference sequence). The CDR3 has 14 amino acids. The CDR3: CATSRDRAEETQYF. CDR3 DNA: TGTGCCACCAGCAGAGACAGGGCAGAAGAGACCCAGTACTTC.

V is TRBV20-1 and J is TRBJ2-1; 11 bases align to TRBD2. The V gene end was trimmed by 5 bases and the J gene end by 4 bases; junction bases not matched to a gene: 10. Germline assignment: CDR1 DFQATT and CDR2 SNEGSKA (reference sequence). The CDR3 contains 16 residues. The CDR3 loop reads CSALKGSGGGYNEQFF. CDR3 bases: TGCAGTGCTCTTAAGGGTAGCGGGGGGGGGTACAATGAGCAGTTCTTC.

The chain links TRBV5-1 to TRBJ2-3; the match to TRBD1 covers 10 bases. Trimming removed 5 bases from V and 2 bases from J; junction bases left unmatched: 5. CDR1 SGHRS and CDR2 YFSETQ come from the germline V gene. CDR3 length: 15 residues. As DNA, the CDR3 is TGCGCCAGCAGAGGAGGGACAGGGGTCACAGATACGCAGTATTTT. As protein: CASRGGTGVTDTQYF.

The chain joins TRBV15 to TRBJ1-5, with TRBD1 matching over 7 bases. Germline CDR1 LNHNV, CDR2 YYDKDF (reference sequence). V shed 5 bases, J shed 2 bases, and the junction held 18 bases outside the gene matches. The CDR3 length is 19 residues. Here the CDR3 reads CATSRGGNILPSGNQPQHF. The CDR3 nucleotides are TGTGCCACCAGCCGAGGGGGCAACATACTGCCTTCGGGCAATCAGCCCCAGCATTTT. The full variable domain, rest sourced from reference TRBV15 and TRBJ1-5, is DAMVIQNPRYQVTQFGKPVTLSCSQTLNHNVMYWYQQKSSQAPKLLFHYYDKDFNNEADTPDNFQSRRPNTSFCFLDIRSPGLGDTAMYLCATSRGGNILPSGNQPQHFGDGTRLSIL.

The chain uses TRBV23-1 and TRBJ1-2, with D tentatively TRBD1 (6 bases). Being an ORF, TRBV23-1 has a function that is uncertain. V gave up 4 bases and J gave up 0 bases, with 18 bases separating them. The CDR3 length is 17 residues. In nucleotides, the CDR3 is TGCGCCAGCAGTCTCTCGGCTCCAGGGGATTCTAACTATGGCTACACCTTC. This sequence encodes CASSLSAPGDSNYGYTF.

This chain's CDR3 is CSVADRWAFF. CDR3 bases: TGCAGCGTTGCGGATAGGTGGGCTTTCTTT. The rearrangement joins TRBV29-1 to TRBJ1-1; no clear D gene. From germline, CDR1 is SQVTM and CDR2 ANQGSEA. Between the trimmed V and J ends, which lost 4 bases and 11 bases, there was a span of 11 bases. The CDR3 spans 10 residues.

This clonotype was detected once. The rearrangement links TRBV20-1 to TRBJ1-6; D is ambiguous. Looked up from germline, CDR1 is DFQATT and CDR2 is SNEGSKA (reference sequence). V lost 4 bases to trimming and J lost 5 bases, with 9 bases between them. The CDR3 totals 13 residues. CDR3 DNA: TGCAGTGCTAAGGCCGGCGATAATTCACCCCTCCACTTT. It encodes CSAKAGDNSPLHF.

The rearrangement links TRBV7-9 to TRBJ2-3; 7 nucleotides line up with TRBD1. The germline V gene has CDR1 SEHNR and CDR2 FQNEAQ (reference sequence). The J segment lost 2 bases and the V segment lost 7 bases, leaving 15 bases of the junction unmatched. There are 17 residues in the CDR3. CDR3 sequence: CASNQKVGQGVTDTQYF. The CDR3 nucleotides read TGTGCCAGCAATCAGAAGGTGGGGCAGGGGGTCACAGATACGCAGTATTTT.

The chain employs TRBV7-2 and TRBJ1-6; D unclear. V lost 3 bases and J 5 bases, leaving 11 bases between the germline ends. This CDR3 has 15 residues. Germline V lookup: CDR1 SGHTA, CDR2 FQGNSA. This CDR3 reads CASSFVVADNSPLHF. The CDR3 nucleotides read TGTGCCAGCAGCTTTGTGGTAGCTGATAATTCACCCCTCCACTTT.

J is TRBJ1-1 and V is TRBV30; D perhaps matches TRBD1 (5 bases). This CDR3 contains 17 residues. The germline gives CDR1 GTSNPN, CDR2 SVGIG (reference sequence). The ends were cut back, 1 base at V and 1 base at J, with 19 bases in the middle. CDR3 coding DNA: TGTGCCTGGAGTGGTTCCGGGGGTGGATTCCGGAACACTGAAGCTTTCTTT. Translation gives CAWSGSGGGFRNTEAFF.

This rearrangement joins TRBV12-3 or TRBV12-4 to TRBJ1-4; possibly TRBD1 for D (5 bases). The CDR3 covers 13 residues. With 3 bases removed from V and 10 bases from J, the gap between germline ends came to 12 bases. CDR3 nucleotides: TGTGCCAGCAGTTTGGACAAGGTTGGAAAACTGTTTTTT. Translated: CASSLDKVGKLFF.

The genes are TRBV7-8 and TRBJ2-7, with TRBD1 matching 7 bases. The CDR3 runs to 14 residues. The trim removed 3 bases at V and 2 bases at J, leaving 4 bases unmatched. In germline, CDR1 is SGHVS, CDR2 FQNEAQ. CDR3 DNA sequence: TGTGCCAGCAGCTTCTGGACAGGCCCCTACGAGCAGTACTTC. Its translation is CASSFWTGPYEQYF.

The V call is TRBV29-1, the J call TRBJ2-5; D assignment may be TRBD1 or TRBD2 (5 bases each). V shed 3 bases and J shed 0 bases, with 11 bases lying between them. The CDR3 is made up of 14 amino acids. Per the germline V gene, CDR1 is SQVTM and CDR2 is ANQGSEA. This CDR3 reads CSVESWGNQETQYF. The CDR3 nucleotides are TGCAGCGTTGAGAGTTGGGGGAACCAAGAGACCCAGTACTTC.

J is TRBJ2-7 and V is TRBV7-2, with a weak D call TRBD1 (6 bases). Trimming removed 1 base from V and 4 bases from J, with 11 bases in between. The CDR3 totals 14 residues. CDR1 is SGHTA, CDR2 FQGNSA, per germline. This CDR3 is CASSLGGRTYEQYF. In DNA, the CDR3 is TGTGCCAGCAGCTTAGGGGGGCGAACATACGAGCAGTACTTC.

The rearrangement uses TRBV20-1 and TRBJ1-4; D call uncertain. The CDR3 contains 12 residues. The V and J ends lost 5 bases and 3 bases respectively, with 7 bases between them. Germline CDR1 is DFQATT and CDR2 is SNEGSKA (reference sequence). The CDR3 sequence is CSAQRPNEKLFF. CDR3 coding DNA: TGCAGTGCTCAGCGTCCTAATGAAAAACTGTTTTTT.

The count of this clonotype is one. Written as DNA, the CDR3 is TGCAGCGCGACCCGCTCCTACGAGCAGTACTTC. As protein: CSATRSYEQYF. J is TRBJ2-7 and V is TRBV20-1; D not resolved. Germline CDR1 and CDR2: DFQATT and SNEGSKA (reference sequence). The CDR3 consists of 11 residues.

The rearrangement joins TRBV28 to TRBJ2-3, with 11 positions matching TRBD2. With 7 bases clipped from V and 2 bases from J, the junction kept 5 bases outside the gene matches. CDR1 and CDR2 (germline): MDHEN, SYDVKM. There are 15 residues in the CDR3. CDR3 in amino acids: CASTPSGGFTDTQYF. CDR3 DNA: TGTGCCAGCACCCCTAGCGGGGGGTTCACAGATACGCAGTATTTT.

In nucleotides, the CDR3 is TGCGCCAGCAGCCAAGGTCGACAGGGGATAGCGTACAATGAGCAGTTCTTC. This gives the protein CASSQGRQGIAYNEQFF. The rearrangement joins TRBV4-1 to TRBJ2-1; 8 bases map to TRBD1. V shed 1 base, J shed 4 bases, and the junction held 9 bases outside the gene matches. From germline, CDR1 is MGHRA and CDR2 YSYEKL. This CDR3 is built from 17 residues.

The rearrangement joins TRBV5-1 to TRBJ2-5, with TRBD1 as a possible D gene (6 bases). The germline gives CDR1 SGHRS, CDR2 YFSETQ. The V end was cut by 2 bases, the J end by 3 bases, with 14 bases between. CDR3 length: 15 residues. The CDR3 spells CASSFLMNREETQYF. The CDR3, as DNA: TGCGCCAGCAGCTTCCTGATGAACAGGGAAGAGACCCAGTACTTC.

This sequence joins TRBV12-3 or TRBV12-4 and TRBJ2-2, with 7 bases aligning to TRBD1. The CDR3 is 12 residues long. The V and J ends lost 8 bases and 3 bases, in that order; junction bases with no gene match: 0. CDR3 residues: CASDRDTGELFF. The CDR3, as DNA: TGTGCCAGCGACAGGGACACCGGGGAGCTGTTTTTT.

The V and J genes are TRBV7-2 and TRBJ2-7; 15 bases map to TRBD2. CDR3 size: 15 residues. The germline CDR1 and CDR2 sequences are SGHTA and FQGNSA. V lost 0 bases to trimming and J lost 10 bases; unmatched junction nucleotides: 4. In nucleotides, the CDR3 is TGTGCCAGCAGCTTAGCTACGGGACTAGCGGGGGGCCAGTACTTC. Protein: CASSLATGLAGGQYF.

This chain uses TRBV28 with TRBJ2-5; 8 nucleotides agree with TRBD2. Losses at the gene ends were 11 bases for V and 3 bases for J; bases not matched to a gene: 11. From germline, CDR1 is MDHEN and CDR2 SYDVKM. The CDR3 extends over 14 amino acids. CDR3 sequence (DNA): TGTGCCTCTCAAGGCACTAGCGGTAAAGAGACCCAGTACTTC. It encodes CASQGTSGKETQYF.

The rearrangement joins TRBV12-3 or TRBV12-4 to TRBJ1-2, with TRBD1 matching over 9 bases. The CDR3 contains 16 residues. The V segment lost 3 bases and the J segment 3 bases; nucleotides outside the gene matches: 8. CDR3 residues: CASSLGPTGGDYGYTF. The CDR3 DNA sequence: TGTGCCAGCAGTTTGGGGCCCACAGGGGGCGACTATGGCTACACCTTC.

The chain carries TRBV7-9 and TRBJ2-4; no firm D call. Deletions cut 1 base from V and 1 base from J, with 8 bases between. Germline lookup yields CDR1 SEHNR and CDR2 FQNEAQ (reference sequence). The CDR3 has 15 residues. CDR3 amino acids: CASSLEVWAKNIQYF. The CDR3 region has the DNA TGTGCCAGCAGCTTAGAGGTTTGGGCCAAAAACATTCAGTACTTC. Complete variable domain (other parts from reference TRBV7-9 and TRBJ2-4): DTGVSQNPRHKITKRGQNVTFRCDPISEHNRLYWYRQTLGQGPEFLTYFQNEAQLEKSRLLSDRFSAERPKGSFSTLEIQRTEQGDSAMYLCASSLEVWAKNIQYFGAGTRLSVL.

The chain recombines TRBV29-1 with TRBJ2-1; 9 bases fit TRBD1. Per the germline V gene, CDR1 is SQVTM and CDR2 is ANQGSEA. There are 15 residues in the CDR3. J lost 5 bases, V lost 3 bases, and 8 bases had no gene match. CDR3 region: CSVDLQGAVHNEQFF. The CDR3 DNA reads TGCAGCGTTGACCTACAGGGGGCGGTACACAATGAGCAGTTCTTC.

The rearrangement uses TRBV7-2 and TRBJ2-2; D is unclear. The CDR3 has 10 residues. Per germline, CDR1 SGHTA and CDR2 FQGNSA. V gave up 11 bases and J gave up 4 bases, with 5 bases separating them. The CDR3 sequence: CAVGTGELFF. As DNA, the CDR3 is TGTGCCGTCGGCACCGGGGAGCTGTTTTTT.

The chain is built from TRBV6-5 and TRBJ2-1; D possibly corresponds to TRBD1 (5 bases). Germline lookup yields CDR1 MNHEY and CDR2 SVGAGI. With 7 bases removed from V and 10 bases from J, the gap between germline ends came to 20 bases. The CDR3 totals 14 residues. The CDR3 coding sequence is TGTGCCAGCACTACGACAGAGTTGAGCGTCGAGCAGTTCTTC. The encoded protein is CASTTTELSVEQFF.

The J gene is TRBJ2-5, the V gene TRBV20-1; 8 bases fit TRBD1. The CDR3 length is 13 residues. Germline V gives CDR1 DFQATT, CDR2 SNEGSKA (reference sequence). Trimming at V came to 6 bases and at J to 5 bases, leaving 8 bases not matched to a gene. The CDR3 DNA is TGCAGTGCCAGTCAGGGGGCTGGTGAGACCCAGTACTTC. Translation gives CSASQGAGETQYF.

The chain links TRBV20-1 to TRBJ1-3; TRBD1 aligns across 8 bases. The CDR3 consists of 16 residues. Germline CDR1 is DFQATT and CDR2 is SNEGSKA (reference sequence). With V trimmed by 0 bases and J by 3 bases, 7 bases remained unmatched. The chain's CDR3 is CSARDSQGANGNTIYF. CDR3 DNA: TGCAGTGCTAGAGATTCCCAGGGGGCTAATGGAAACACCATATATTTT.

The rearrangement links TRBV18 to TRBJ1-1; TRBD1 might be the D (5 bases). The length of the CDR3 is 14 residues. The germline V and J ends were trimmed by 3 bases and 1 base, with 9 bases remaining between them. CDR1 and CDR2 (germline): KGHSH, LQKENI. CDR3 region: CASSPGQTNTEAFF. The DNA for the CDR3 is TGTGCCAGCTCACCGGGGCAGACGAACACTGAAGCTTTCTTT. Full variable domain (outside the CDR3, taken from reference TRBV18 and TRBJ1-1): NAGVMQNPRHLVRRRGQEARLRCSPMKGHSHVYWYRQLPEEGLKFMVYLQKENIIDESGMPKERFSAEFPKEGPSILRIQQVVRGDSAAYFCASSPGQTNTEAFFGQGTRLTVV.

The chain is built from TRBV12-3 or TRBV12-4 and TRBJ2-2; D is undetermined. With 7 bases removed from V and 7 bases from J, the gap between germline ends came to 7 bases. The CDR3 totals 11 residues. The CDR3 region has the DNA TGTGCCAGCACTCAAGGCGGGGAGCTGTTTTTT. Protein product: CASTQGGELFF.